The 5 T cell receptor beta chains below were found in one sample sequenced in a study of T cell responses to AZD1222 COVID-19 vaccine. The repertoire was sequenced with immunoSEQ multiplex PCR; TCRdb's copy has only in-frame clones and lacks some. The table lists under 250,000 clones, 90% to 95% of them singletons. The material was peripheral blood, obtained on day 0 of MenACWY control vaccination. The source is an adult in good health.

The CDR3 sequence is CASSLMYEQFF. In DNA, the CDR3 is TGTGCCAGCAGCCTAATGTATGAGCAGTTCTTC. This chain uses TRBV7-8 with TRBJ2-1, with D unresolved. The germline CDR1 and CDR2 sequences are SGHVS and FQNEAQ. Trimming left V 5 bases short and J 8 bases short, with 7 bases between. The CDR3 spans 11 residues.

CDR3 sequence reads: CASSSPTWGNEQFF. The CDR3 DNA is TGTGCCAGCAGCTCCCCCACCTGGGGGAATGAGCAGTTCTTC. The V call is TRBV5-6, the J call TRBJ2-1, with D possibly called TRBD1 or TRBD2 (5 bases each). The V gene lost 3 bases and the J gene lost 7 bases, with 14 bases spanning the gap. The CDR3 runs to 14 residues. Germline assignment: CDR1 SGHDT and CDR2 YYEEEE.

This chain joins TRBV7-9 and TRBJ1-1, with a weak D call TRBD1 (6 bases). Trimming stripped 3 bases from V and 7 bases from J, with 27 bases between. CDR1 and CDR2 from the germline V gene are SEHNR and FQNEAQ (reference sequence). The CDR3 spans 18 residues. Written as DNA, the CDR3 is TGTGCCAGCAGCTTTTCTGGGGATGATCGAGGGGGAAGGCATGAAGCTTTCTTT. Its translation: CASSFSGDDRGGRHEAFF. Full variable domain (rest looked up from reference TRBV7-9 and TRBJ1-1): DTGVSQNPRHKITKRGQNVTFRCDPISEHNRLYWYRQTLGQGPEFLTYFQNEAQLEKSRLLSDRFSAERPKGSFSTLEIQRTEQGDSAMYLCASSFSGDDRGGRHEAFFGQGTRLTVV.

V and J are TRBV6-2 or TRBV6-3 and TRBJ2-7; 10 bases fit TRBD2. V lost 2 bases to trimming and J lost 2 bases; unmatched junction nucleotides: 12. Per germline, CDR1 MNHEY and CDR2 SVGEGT. CDR3 size: 18 residues. The CDR3 coding sequence is TGTGCCAGCAGTTACCCCATAAGTGGACTAGCGGACCCCTACGAGCAGTACTTC. It translates to CASSYPISGLADPYEQYF.

CDR3 loop: CASSLNRVTEAFF. CDR3 coding DNA: TGTGCCAGCAGCTTAAATCGTGTCACTGAAGCTTTCTTT. The gene calls are TRBV7-6 and TRBJ1-1; the D is unclear. The germline V gene encodes CDR1 SGHVS and CDR2 FNYEAQ. V was pared by 2 bases and J by 4 bases, with 8 bases between. The CDR3 extends over 13 amino acids.